These 20 T cell receptor beta chains share one sample of origin, sequenced in a study of blood T cell repertoires in COVID-19. TCRdb keeps only in-frame clones here, not all; method: immunoSEQ multiplex PCR. The data contain tens of thousands of clones, about three quarters of them singletons. The specimen sequenced was peripheral blood. All receptors derive from a man aged 30 to 39 with COVID-19, enrolled during active disease.

This clone was detected only a few times. This sequence joins TRBV27 and TRBJ1-1; D unresolved. From germline, CDR1 is MNHEY and CDR2 SMNVEV (reference sequence). The CDR3 is 11 residues long. The ends were cut back, 5 bases at V and 6 bases at J, with 7 bases in the middle. CDR3 nucleotides: TGTGCCAGCAGTGGGAGGGCTGAAGCTTTCTTT. It is translated as CASSGRAEAFF.

The rearrangement joins TRBV7-8 to TRBJ1-4; 9 bases align to TRBD1. CDR1 is SGHVS, CDR2 FQNEAQ, per germline. The V gene end was trimmed by 3 bases and the J gene end by 7 bases; junction bases not matched to a gene: 6. There are 15 residues in the CDR3. CDR3 DNA: TGTGCCAGCAGCTTTGCGGGACAGGGCACTGAAAAACTGTTTTTT. Its translation is CASSFAGQGTEKLFF.

The V gene is TRBV7-2, the J gene TRBJ2-7, with 9 bases that match TRBD2. The CDR3 is 15 residues long. Germline loops: CDR1 SGHTA, CDR2 FQGNSA. After removal of 6 bases from V and 6 bases from J, the junction contained 12 bases not matched to a gene. Here the CDR3 DNA reads TGTGCCAGCAGTCAACGCGGGGGGGCGCGGCCCGAGCAGTACTTC. Translation: CASSQRGGARPEQYF.

This clone showed up just once. The gene calls are TRBV30 and TRBJ1-4, with a tentative D call TRBD1 (5 bases). CDR3 length: 14 residues. Germline V CDR1 and CDR2: GTSNPN, SVGIG (reference sequence). V lost 4 bases to trimming and J lost 3 bases, with 12 bases between them. DNA for the CDR3: TGTGCCTGGACCCTCGGGGGTTCTAATGAAAAACTGTTTTTT. Its translation is CAWTLGGSNEKLFF.

The chain links TRBV6-2 or TRBV6-3 to TRBJ2-6, with TRBD2 as a possible D gene (6 bases). CDR1 and CDR2 from the germline V gene are MNHEY and SVGEGT. With 2 bases removed from V and 4 bases from J, the gap between germline ends came to 9 bases. The CDR3 covers 15 residues. CDR3 loop: CASSYGGGGANVLTF. CDR3 nucleotides: TGTGCCAGCAGTTACGGGGGAGGAGGGGCCAACGTCCTGACTTTC.

This clone was counted a single time. The chain employs TRBV6-5 and TRBJ1-4; no reliable D call. This CDR3 is built from 14 residues. Trimming took 6 bases from V and 1 from J, leaving 9 bases between them. Germline CDR1 MNHEY, CDR2 SVGAGI. The CDR3 loop reads CASSVGRTNEKLFF. For the CDR3, the DNA is TGTGCCAGCAGCGTTGGGAGAACTAATGAAAAACTGTTTTTT.

The rearrangement links TRBV13 to TRBJ2-2, with 7 bases identical to TRBD1. CDR1 is PRHDT, CDR2 FYEKMQ, per germline (reference sequence). Trimming at V came to 3 bases and at J to 0 bases, leaving 1 base not matched to a gene. This CDR3 spans 15 amino acids. The CDR3 is CASSFGTANTGELFF. The CDR3 nucleotides read TGTGCCAGCAGCTTCGGGACAGCGAACACCGGGGAGCTGTTTTTT. The variable domain in full, with the rest retrieved from reference TRBV13 and TRBJ2-2, is AAGVIQSPRHLIKEKRETATLKCYPIPRHDTVYWYQQGPGQDPQFLISFYEKMQSDKGSIPDRFSAQQFSDYHSELNMSSLELGDSALYFCASSFGTANTGELFFGEGSRLTVL.

For the CDR3, the DNA is TGTGCCAGCAGCAGGGGGACTAGCGGGAGGTCGGAGACCCAGTACTTC. This codes for CASSRGTSGRSETQYF. The rearrangement links TRBV5-6 to TRBJ2-5; 15 nucleotides align to TRBD2. The CDR3 spans 16 residues. Germline V lookup: CDR1 SGHDT, CDR2 YYEEEE. The V segment lost 4 bases and the J segment 5 bases; nucleotides outside the gene matches: 6.

DNA for the CDR3: TGTGCCAGCAGTAGGAGTGCGGGAGGTCACGGGGAGCTGTTTTTT. It is translated as CASSRSAGGHGELFF. This chain connects TRBV27 to TRBJ2-2; 8 positions agree with TRBD2. Per the germline V gene, CDR1 is MNHEY and CDR2 is SMNVEV (reference sequence). J was trimmed by 7 bases and V by 5 bases; bases with no gene match: 9. The CDR3 has 15 residues.

The chain combines TRBV11-3 with TRBJ2-3; D not certain. This CDR3 has 12 amino acids. Trimming cost V 7 bases and J 6 bases, with 11 bases left between them. Germline V gene sequence: CDR1 SGHNT, CDR2 YENEEA. CDR3 sequence (DNA): TGTGCCAGCACCCGAGACTTGGATACGCAGTATTTT. Translation: CASTRDLDTQYF.

The V call is TRBV19, the J call TRBJ2-7, with 7 nucleotides matching TRBD1. The trim removed 4 bases at V and 0 bases at J, leaving 3 bases unmatched. The CDR3 is 14 residues long. Germline CDR1 is LNHDA and CDR2 is SQIVND (reference sequence). CDR3 sequence reads: CASSTRTGSYEQYF. The DNA of the CDR3 is TGTGCCAGTAGTACAAGGACAGGCTCCTACGAGCAGTACTTC.

The chain joins TRBV6-5 to TRBJ2-5; D is ambiguous. The CDR3 spans 13 residues. CDR1 and CDR2 from the germline V gene are MNHEY and SVGAGI. V was pared by 2 bases and J by 5 bases, with 9 bases between. CDR3 sequence reads: CASSYGPRETQYF. DNA for the CDR3: TGTGCCAGCAGTTACGGGCCCCGGGAGACCCAGTACTTC.

This chain joins TRBV6-6 and TRBJ1-3; 7 bases map to TRBD1. The germline gives CDR1 MNHNY, CDR2 SVGAGI (reference sequence). The CDR3 has 14 residues. With V trimmed by 5 bases and J by 2 bases, 3 bases remained unmatched. The CDR3 is CASSRQGPGNTIYF. The CDR3 nucleotides read TGTGCCAGCAGTCGACAGGGCCCTGGAAACACCATATATTTT.

The J gene is TRBJ1-1, the V gene TRBV28, with D hard to call. V dropped 7 bases and J dropped 2 bases, with 14 bases sitting between them. The CDR3 consists of 14 residues. In germline, CDR1 is MDHEN, CDR2 SYDVKM. Written as DNA, the CDR3 is TGTGCCAGCAAAGCGGGAGGAGAAAACACTGAAGCTTTCTTT. Translated: CASKAGGENTEAFF.

The chain carries TRBV6-2 or TRBV6-3 and TRBJ1-1; the D is unclear. The CDR3 totals 15 residues. Trimming stripped 5 bases from V and 3 bases from J, with 16 bases between. Germline V lookup: CDR1 MNHEY, CDR2 SVGEGT. CDR3 amino acids: CASSPPHSRDTEAFF. The CDR3 DNA is TGTGCCAGCAGTCCCCCCCACAGCCGTGACACTGAAGCTTTCTTT.

This clone showed up just a few times. This chain connects TRBV27 to TRBJ1-2; TRBD1 aligns across 9 bases. CDR3 length: 16 amino acids. The trim removed 5 bases at V and 7 bases at J, leaving 14 bases unmatched. Germline loops: CDR1 MNHEY, CDR2 SMNVEV (reference sequence). The CDR3 region is CASSPITGTGISGYTF. CDR3 coding DNA: TGTGCCAGCAGTCCCATCACCGGGACAGGGATTTCTGGCTACACCTTC.

The chain uses TRBV9 and TRBJ2-6; D call uncertain. Trimming cost V 0 bases and J 0 bases, with 13 bases left between them. The CDR3 consists of 18 residues. Germline CDR1 and CDR2: SGDLS and YYNGEE. The CDR3 sequence is CASSVARATSSGANVLTF. The CDR3 region has the DNA TGTGCCAGCAGCGTAGCTAGAGCCACCAGCTCTGGGGCCAACGTCCTGACTTTC.

This clone appeared a single time. The rearrangement uses TRBV7-9 and TRBJ2-5; 7 bases agree with TRBD1. The CDR3 has 14 amino acids. V dropped 1 base and J dropped 5; count of bases not matched to a gene: 4. Germline values: CDR1 SEHNR, CDR2 FQNEAQ (reference sequence). CDR3 coding DNA: TGTGCCAGCAGCTTAGTTGACAGGGACGAGACCCAGTACTTC. Translated, it gives CASSLVDRDETQYF.

J is TRBJ2-5 and V is TRBV11-2, with 8 bases lining up with TRBD2. Losses at the gene ends were 4 bases for V and 5 bases for J; bases not matched to a gene: 9. CDR1 and CDR2 from the germline V gene are SGHAT and FQNNGV. This CDR3 has 15 residues. CDR3 nucleotides: TGTGCCAGCAGCTCGAACGGGGGGGCCCAGGAGACCCAGTACTTC. It yields the protein CASSSNGGAQETQYF. Drawing the rest from reference TRBV11-2 and TRBJ2-5, the complete variable domain is EAGVAQSPRYKIIEKRQSVAFWCNPISGHATLYWYQQILGQGPKLLIQFQNNGVVDDSQLPKDRFSAERLKGVDSTLKIQPAKLEDSAVYLCASSSNGGAQETQYFGPGTRLLVL.

This CDR3 is CASSLRGQGPYEQYF. In nucleotides, the CDR3 is TGCGCCAGCAGCTTACGCGGACAGGGACCATACGAGCAGTACTTC. The chain employs TRBV5-1 and TRBJ2-7; 8 bases line up with TRBD1. Germline loops: CDR1 SGHRS, CDR2 YFSETQ. The CDR3 has 15 residues. With V trimmed by 2 bases and J by 4 bases, 8 bases remained unmatched.